This T cell receptor beta chain was sequenced in a study of cytomegalovirus exposure and HLA in healthy donors. Overall study context: From about 179 million T cells, an earlier analysis saw some 120 million unique TCR beta sequences.

The length of the CDR3 is 14 residues. Trimming stripped 2 bases from V and 2 bases from J, with 9 bases between. The germline V gene encodes CDR1 MNHNS and CDR2 SASEGT. Researchers ran the PCR with 60 Vbeta and 13 Jbeta primers. Generated by immunoSEQ multiplex PCR, the TCRdb table keeps only in-frame clones and is missing some. The sample contains some 170,000 clones, around 81% of which appear only once. This clone was seen a single time. Its target is not known. Study-level points and caveats: The likely origin of a cluster of highly shared sequence variants was a sequencing artifact.

Sample: PBMCs. This receptor was identified in a woman aged 25 to 39 in good health and CMV-seronegative. The rearrangement uses TRBV6-1 and TRBJ1-2, with D possibly being TRBD1 (5 bases). The CDR3 nucleotides are TGTGCCAGCAGTGAACTATACAGGAACTATGGCTACACCTTC. Amino acids: CASSELYRNYGYTF.